The T cell receptor beta chain described here comes from a study of T cells in Graves' hyperthyroidism and ophthalmopathy. Notes on the study in general: For ophthalmopathy, model prediction preceded onset by a median about 6.4 months. Most thyroid clonotypes with frequency above 0.001 were detected in blood.

The TCR beta CDR3 regions underwent amplification using RNA transcripts as the source. HTBI primers were used for first-round RT-PCR of the TCR CDR3. One entry per CDR3 protein results from TCRdb running MiXCR on the multiplex PCR reads. The sample includes some 510,000 distinct CDR3 sequences, about 20% of them seen just once. This clonotype was seen repeatedly, ten times or more. Its antigen is not known. In germline, CDR1 is SEHNR, CDR2 FQNEAQ (reference sequence). The CDR3 sequence is 15 residues long. V dropped 3 bases and J dropped 1 base, with 12 bases sitting between them. The chain links TRBV7-9 to TRBJ2-5, with D possibly TRBD2 on 6 matching bases. The sequence was collected from a man between 18 and 29 years old with Graves' hyperthyroidism. Sequenced sample: blood. The CDR3 DNA reads TGTGCCAGCAGCTTTTTTCCAGCGGGCCAAGAGACCCAGTACTTC. Translating gives CASSFFPAGQETQYF.